The rows below give T cell receptor beta chains drawn from one sample of a study of T cell repertoires in cytomegalovirus infection. TCRdb re-called the reads with MiXCR, one entry per CDR3 protein. Of some 920,000 distinct CDR3 sequences in the sample, roughly 31% were seen once. No antigen has been assigned to these receptors. This material consisted of cultured CD8+ T cells from PBMCs, taken from culture after CMV antigen stimulation. The receptors originated from a human donor in good health (CMV status not recorded). Some clones in this sample may be carry-over from other donors' samples. The CDR3 runs from the conserved cysteine through the conserved F or W. D genes are given only for firm matches. Size tells how often a clone was seen (once, few, many) or the class of an expanded clone, and some rows leave it out.

DNA,CDR3,D,V,size,J
TGTGCCAGCAGCGCGGAGGGGGATTCGCGGGATACGCAGTATTTT,CASSAEGDSRDTQYF,NA,TRBV9,many,TRBJ2-3
TGTGCCAGTAGAGGGGTCAGAATAAGGGACACTGAAGCTTTCTTT,CASRGVRIRDTEAFF,NA,TRBV19,NA,TRBJ1-1
TGTGCCAGCAGCTTAGGGGTACGGGAAGAGACCCAGTACTTC,CASSLGVREETQYF,NA,TRBV7-9,NA,TRBJ2-5
TGTGCCAGCAGTTTGTGGCAGGGGAATCAGCCCCAGCATTTT,CASSLWQGNQPQHF,NA,TRBV27,NA,TRBJ1-5
TGTGCCAGCAGCTTAATAGGGGGTTACTATGGCTACACCTTC,CASSLIGGYYGYTF,NA,TRBV7-9,NA,TRBJ1-2
TGTGCCAGCAGTCCCCATGAGGGAGTGAACACTGAAGCTTTCTTT,CASSPHEGVNTEAFF,NA,TRBV12-3/TRBV12-4,NA,TRBJ1-1
TGCGCCAGCAGCTTGTTGTTTCTGGGAGAGGACTATGGCTACACCTTC,CASSLLFLGEDYGYTF,NA,TRBV5-1,NA,TRBJ1-2
TGTGCCAGCAGTGGACAGGCGAGGAACACCGGGGAGCTGTTTTTT,CASSGQARNTGELFF,NA,TRBV6-1,few,TRBJ2-2
TGCGCCAGCAGCCAAGAAGGGAGCGGGGGGTTATTTTACACAGATACGCAGTATTTT,CASSQEGSGGLFYTDTQYF,TRBD2,TRBV4-1,few,TRBJ2-3
TGTGCCATCCTTGCCAGGGAGCCCTACAATGAGCAGTTCTTC,CAILAREPYNEQFF,NA,TRBV10-3,NA,TRBJ2-1
TGCGCCAGCAGCCAAGACTGGGGGACGGCGAACACTGAAGCTTTCTTT,CASSQDWGTANTEAFF,NA,TRBV4-1,NA,TRBJ1-1
TGTGCCAGTAGCGAAAGACGGGAGTGGGTTGAAGCTTTCTTT,CASSERREWVEAFF,NA,TRBV19,few,TRBJ1-1
TGCAGCGTTGTAAGCCTAGCGGGCTACGAGCAGTACTTC,CSVVSLAGYEQYF,TRBD2,TRBV29-1,NA,TRBJ2-7
TGTGCCAGCAGCTTCGCAATCGGGAGAGAGAATAAGAACACCGGGGAGCTGTTTTTT,CASSFAIGRENKNTGELFF,NA,TRBV7-3,few,TRBJ2-2
TGTGCCAGCACCCTACAGGGTGTGGAGGGAAACACCATATATTTT,CASTLQGVEGNTIYF,NA,TRBV6-5,once,TRBJ1-3
TGTGCCAGCAGTAAGACCGTCGCCTACGAGCAGTACTTC,CASSKTVAYEQYF,NA,TRBV6-1,NA,TRBJ2-7
TGTGCCAGCAGGAGGAGGACAGGTGTGAACACTGAAGCTTTCTTT,CASRRRTGVNTEAFF,TRBD1,TRBV6-1,NA,TRBJ1-1
TGTGCCAGCAGGGACAGGGTGGATCAGCCCCAGCATTTT,CASRDRVDQPQHF,TRBD1,TRBV7-2,many,TRBJ1-5
TGTGCCAGTAGTATAATGGGGGCGGCTAAATTCACTGAAGCTTTCTTT,CASSIMGAAKFTEAFF,NA,TRBV19,NA,TRBJ1-1
TGTGCCAGCAGCGCGGAACAAACTCCAATTGGGAATGAGCAGTTCTTC,CASSAEQTPIGNEQFF,NA,TRBV9,NA,TRBJ2-1
TGTGCCAGCAGCCTTAACAGGGGACACTCACCCCTCCACTTT,CASSLNRGHSPLHF,TRBD1,TRBV7-2,many,TRBJ1-6
TGTGCCAGCAGTGAAAGCCAGGGCGCCAAAAACATTCAGTACTTC,CASSESQGAKNIQYF,NA,TRBV2,NA,TRBJ2-4
TGTGCCATCAGTGACGACAGTCAGAACACTGAAGCTTTCTTT,CAISDDSQNTEAFF,NA,TRBV10-3,NA,TRBJ1-1
TGTGCCAGCAGCCCGCCTCAAGTGGGGGGGCTATACAATGAGCAGTTCTTC,CASSPPQVGGLYNEQFF,NA,TRBV7-6,NA,TRBJ2-1
TGTGCCAGCAGACCCTTCCCCCCCGGACAGGGGGGGAACACTGAAGCTTTCTTT,CASRPFPPGQGGNTEAFF,TRBD1,TRBV27,once,TRBJ1-1
TGTGCCAGCAGCTTAGCTTGGAGACGCCAAGAGACCCAGTACTTC,CASSLAWRRQETQYF,NA,TRBV7-6,many,TRBJ2-5
TGTGCCAGCAGCTTAAGGGGACAGGGCCTCTCTTGGAATGAAAAACTGTTTTTT,CASSLRGQGLSWNEKLFF,TRBD1,TRBV7-2,many,TRBJ1-4
TGTGCCATCCGACTAGCGGAGGGACGGAATGAGCAGTTCTTC,CAIRLAEGRNEQFF,TRBD2,TRBV10-3,NA,TRBJ2-1
TGTGCCAGCAGTCGACTAGAAAGCACAGATACGCAGTATTTT,CASSRLESTDTQYF,NA,TRBV27,NA,TRBJ2-3
TGCAGCGTTGGAAGCCCCACCAACCGCTATGGCTACACCTTC,CSVGSPTNRYGYTF,NA,TRBV29-1,NA,TRBJ1-2
TGTGCCAGCACCACAGGGGGGGGGGAAACAGATACGCAGTATTTT,CASTTGGGETDTQYF,NA,TRBV9,NA,TRBJ2-3
TGCGCCAGCAGCCAAGGGGGGAATTTTAGCTCCTACAATGAGCAGTTCTTC,CASSQGGNFSSYNEQFF,NA,TRBV4-1,NA,TRBJ2-1
TGTGCCAGCAGTTTAGGGGAGAGGAAGCCCCAGCATTTT,CASSLGERKPQHF,NA,TRBV28,NA,TRBJ1-5
TGTGCCAGCAGCTTACGATTCGGTGATGGCTACACCTTC,CASSLRFGDGYTF,NA,TRBV7-8,NA,TRBJ1-2
TGCAGTGCCAAAATTATGGGACAGCCCGAAAACCCTTTGGATGAACAGTTCTTC,CSAKIMGQPENPLDEQFF,TRBD1,TRBV20-1,NA,TRBJ2-1
TGTGCTAGTGGGGGGGACTCTGTTAAAGACAATGAGCAGTTCTTC,CASGGDSVKDNEQFF,NA,TRBV12-5,NA,TRBJ2-1
TGTGCCAGCAGTGAACTGAGGCTGGGGAACGGTGAAAAACTGTTTTTT,CASSELRLGNGEKLFF,NA,TRBV6-1,few,TRBJ1-4
TGTGCCAGCAGCCCCGGAACCGGATGGGGGCCGGATGGCTACACCTTC,CASSPGTGWGPDGYTF,NA,TRBV5-4,NA,TRBJ1-2
TGTGCCAGCAGCCAAGGCAGAGACCTGAACACTGAAGCTTTCTTT,CASSQGRDLNTEAFF,NA,TRBV3-1,few,TRBJ1-1
TGTGCCACCAGTGGCCTGGGGGGGGCTGGAGAGACCCAGTACTTC,CATSGLGGAGETQYF,NA,TRBV24-1,NA,TRBJ2-5
TGTGCCAGCAGTCTCCCGGGGGGGACAGGCTACACCTTC,CASSLPGGTGYTF,NA,TRBV12-3/TRBV12-4,once,TRBJ1-2
TGTGCCAGCAGTGATACAGTCATTATGAACACTGAAGCTTTCTTT,CASSDTVIMNTEAFF,NA,TRBV2,once,TRBJ1-1
TGTGCCAGCAGCTTGGCCGCGGCAGGGGTGGACGGCTACACCTTC,CASSLAAAGVDGYTF,NA,TRBV5-5,few,TRBJ1-2
TGTGCCAGCAGCGTAGAGAGTTCCTCGCGTGACGGGCAGTACTTC,CASSVESSSRDGQYF,NA,TRBV9,NA,TRBJ2-7
TGTGCCAGCAGCTTATCAATCGGGACAGGGTTCTTACTAGCCAAAAACATTCAGTACTTC,CASSLSIGTGFLLAKNIQYF,TRBD1,TRBV7-2,many,TRBJ2-4
TGTGCCAGCAGTCGGGATCCGGACAGCTCCTATAATTCACCCCTCCACTTT,CASSRDPDSSYNSPLHF,NA,TRBV2,many,TRBJ1-6
TGTGCCAGCAGTCGCAACAGCGGCAGCACAGATACGCAGTATTTT,CASSRNSGSTDTQYF,NA,TRBV6-5,NA,TRBJ2-3
TGCGCCAGCAGCCCAGAAGGGGCTGTCACAGATACGCAGTATTTT,CASSPEGAVTDTQYF,NA,TRBV4-1,NA,TRBJ2-3
TGTGCCAGCAGTTTAGGGGCCCACCTTAATTCACCCCTCCACTTT,CASSLGAHLNSPLHF,NA,TRBV28,NA,TRBJ1-6
TGTGCCAGCAGCTCGCCGGGACCCTTTTTTTCCTCTGGGGCCAACGTCCTGACTTTC,CASSSPGPFFSSGANVLTF,NA,TRBV7-9,NA,TRBJ2-6
TGTGCCAGCAGCACGGACAGGGACTATGGCTACACCTTC,CASSTDRDYGYTF,TRBD1,TRBV27,NA,TRBJ1-2
TGCGCCAGCAGTTTTACTAGCGGTACCGCTGAGCAGTTCTTC,CASSFTSGTAEQFF,TRBD2,TRBV4-1,NA,TRBJ2-1
TGTGCCAGCAGCTCCAGCATGGGACAGGGGGAAGAGACCCAGTACTTC,CASSSSMGQGEETQYF,TRBD1,TRBV7-6,few,TRBJ2-5
TGTGCCAGTAGTATTTCACGAGGGTCCTACGAGCAGTACTTC,CASSISRGSYEQYF,NA,TRBV19,once,TRBJ2-7
TGTGCCAGCAGTTACTCAGTCCGAGCCGGGACACCGAACACCGGGGAGCTGTTTTTT,CASSYSVRAGTPNTGELFF,NA,TRBV6-2/TRBV6-3,NA,TRBJ2-2
TGTGCCAGCAGTTTGGGGGACACTCGCTATGTTAACACCGGGGAGCTGTTTTTT,CASSLGDTRYVNTGELFF,NA,TRBV28,many,TRBJ2-2
TGTGCCAGCAGCTTGATGTCTAGCGGGGGCTCAGATACGCAGTATTTT,CASSLMSSGGSDTQYF,TRBD2,TRBV5-4,NA,TRBJ2-3
TGTGCCAGCAGCTTAGGGAATGGCTACACCTTC,CASSLGNGYTF,NA,TRBV7-9,many,TRBJ1-2